The source of this T cell receptor beta chain is a study of identical twins. With regard to this clonotype: Its matching antigen is unknown.

From germline, CDR1 is SEHNR and CDR2 FQNEAQ (reference sequence). The V gene end was trimmed by 2 bases and the J gene end by 8 bases; junction bases not matched to a gene: 10. The CDR3 covers 17 residues. Unique molecular identifiers were present on cDNA, and template switching added a universal primer site. TCRdb reprocessed the 5' RACE reads with MiXCR, giving one entry per CDR3 protein. Among about 890,000 distinct CDR3 sequences listed, about 12% were seen once. Study findings and constraints: Without tracking the same donors, conclusions rested on cross-sectional statistical analysis. Twins' excess sharing was less marked for out-of-frame beta sequences. Models came in too low on out-of-frame TCR alpha sharing in monozygotic twins.

These data were also filed under a second study, of yellow fever vaccine responses in identical twins.

This receptor was obtained from a woman aged 18 to 35 in good health. The specimen was PBMCs. The chain joins TRBV7-9 to TRBJ2-1; 12 bases match TRBD2. The CDR3 nucleotides are TGTGCCAGCAGCTTACGAACGGGAACTAGCGGGAGGCATGAGCAGTTCTTC. It codes for CASSLRTGTSGRHEQFF.